The 19 T cell receptor beta chains given below trace back to one sample, sequenced in a study of CD4 T cells in relation to SARS-CoV-2 and coronaviruses. For these receptors, no antigen is known. Sequencing was performed with immunoSEQ multiplex PCR; in TCRdb, only in-frame clones are kept and a portion is missing. The repertoire holds approximately 41,000 clones, with approximately 80% as singletons. What was sequenced was naive CD4+ T cells from PBMCs, cultured in vitro. Subset reported: naive CD4+ T cells isolated by negative enrichment. These receptors were collected from an adult with COVID-19.

The V and J genes are TRBV27 and TRBJ2-7; 8 bases are a match to TRBD1. Germline CDR1 is MNHEY and CDR2 is SMNVEV (reference sequence). The CDR3 is 13 amino acids. Trimming at V came to 8 bases and at J to 6 bases, leaving 9 bases not matched to a gene. The CDR3 DNA sequence: TGTGCCAGCTCCAGCCGGACAGGGAGCGAGCAGTACTTC. This translates into CASSSRTGSEQYF.

The table lists this clone with a count of one. The V and J genes are TRBV30 and TRBJ1-2; D perhaps matches TRBD1 (5 bases). CDR3 length: 13 residues. Trimming shortened V by 3 bases and J by 8 bases, and 16 bases separated the two germline ends. Germline V gene lookup returns CDR1 GTSNPN and CDR2 SVGIG (reference sequence). The CDR3 DNA follows: TGTGCCTGGAGGGTCTGGATGGGGCAGGGCTACACCTTC. Translating it yields CAWRVWMGQGYTF.

The V call is TRBV3-1 (or the pseudogene TRBV3-2), the J call TRBJ1-3; 8 nucleotides line up with TRBD1. The CDR3 loop spans 15 amino acids. Germline-derived CDR1 and CDR2 are LGHDT and YNNKEL (reference sequence). The V gene end was trimmed by 2 bases and the J gene end by 6 bases; junction bases not matched to a gene: 6. The chain's CDR3 is CASSQTGTGENTIYF. The CDR3 nucleotides are TGTGCCAGCAGCCAAACCGGGACAGGCGAAAACACCATATATTTT.

J is TRBJ1-2 and V is TRBV3-1 (or the pseudogene TRBV3-2), with TRBD1 matching 8 bases. V dropped 3 bases and J dropped 6; count of bases not matched to a gene: 9. There are 15 residues in the CDR3. Per the germline V gene, CDR1 is LGHDT and CDR2 is YNNKEL (reference sequence). The CDR3 sequence is CASSHHTGQGNGYTF. The CDR3 bases are TGTGCCAGCAGCCACCATACCGGACAGGGCAATGGCTACACCTTC.

This clone appeared a few times. The gene calls are TRBV18 and TRBJ2-7; 7 bases fit TRBD2. The CDR3 consists of 15 residues. CDR1 is KGHSH, CDR2 LQKENI, per germline. Losses at the gene ends were 3 bases for V and 2 bases for J; bases not matched to a gene: 7. The DNA of the CDR3 is TGTGCCAGCTCACCTCGACCTCTAGCGGCCTACGAGCAGTACTTC. Protein sequence: CASSPRPLAAYEQYF.

This rearrangement joins TRBV11-2 to TRBJ2-3, with 10 bases that match TRBD1. Germline lookup yields CDR1 SGHAT and CDR2 FQNNGV. The CDR3 consists of 14 residues. J lost 3 bases, V lost 5 bases, and 2 bases had no gene match. This chain's CDR3 is CASSTGQGTDTQYF. In nucleotides, the CDR3 is TGTGCCAGCAGCACGGGACAGGGGACAGATACGCAGTATTTT.

The chain employs TRBV15 and TRBJ2-7, with TRBD1 identical over 9 bases. Germline CDR1 reads LNHNV; CDR2 reads YYDKDF (reference sequence). The CDR3 runs 16 residues. Trimming removed 5 bases from V and 4 bases from J; junction bases left unmatched: 12. CDR3 nucleotides: TGTGCCACCAGCCGGAATGCGGGACAGGGAACGTACGAGCAGTACTTC. Translating gives CATSRNAGQGTYEQYF.

The J gene is TRBJ2-7, the V gene TRBV24-1; D is unresolved. CDR1 is KGHDR, CDR2 SFDVKD, per germline. This CDR3 comprises 13 residues. Trimming cost V 3 bases and J 3 bases, with 8 bases left between them. The CDR3 sequence is CATSDMAYYEQYF. As DNA, the CDR3 is TGTGCCACCAGTGATATGGCATACTACGAGCAGTACTTC.

The chain uses TRBV25-1 and TRBJ1-1, with D possibly being TRBD1 (5 bases). CDR1 is MGHDK and CDR2 is SYGVNS in the germline V gene. This CDR3 has 14 amino acids. Deletions cut 6 bases from V and 0 bases from J, with 11 bases between. The CDR3 sequence is CASSPTAMNTEAFF. CDR3 in DNA: TGTGCCAGCAGCCCGACAGCCATGAACACTGAAGCTTTCTTT.

This chain uses TRBV19 with TRBJ2-1, with 10 positions matching TRBD1. The length of the CDR3 is 15 residues. The ends lost 3 bases at V and 6 bases at J; junction bases unmatched: 5. The germline V gene has CDR1 LNHDA and CDR2 SQIVND (reference sequence). The DNA for the CDR3 is TGTGCCAGTAGTATTACCGGGACAGGGGTCAATGAGCAGTTCTTC. It specifies CASSITGTGVNEQFF.

This chain's CDR3 is CASSQDRQKTMNTGELFF. CDR3 bases: TGCGCCAGCAGCCAAGATCGGCAAAAAACCATGAACACCGGGGAGCTGTTTTTT. V usage is TRBV4-3 and J usage is TRBJ2-2; the D is unclear. CDR1 and CDR2 (germline): LGHNA, YSLEER. The V end was cut by 0 bases, the J end by 1 base, with 15 bases between. This CDR3 is built from 18 residues.

This sequence joins TRBV11-2 and TRBJ2-7; D is possibly TRBD2 (5 bases). Trimming cost V 4 bases and J 5 bases, with 18 bases left between them. The CDR3 is 15 amino acids. In germline, CDR1 is SGHAT, CDR2 FQNNGV. The CDR3 region has the DNA TGTGCCAGCAGCTACCCACCGGACTCAAAAGACGAGCAGTACTTC. Translated: CASSYPPDSKDEQYF. The full variable domain, completed using reference TRBV11-2 and TRBJ2-7, is EAGVAQSPRYKIIEKRQSVAFWCNPISGHATLYWYQQILGQGPKLLIQFQNNGVVDDSQLPKDRFSAERLKGVDSTLKIQPAKLEDSAVYLCASSYPPDSKDEQYFGPGTRLTVT.

This chain joins TRBV19 and TRBJ2-1; the match to TRBD2 covers 14 bases. The germline V gene has CDR1 LNHDA and CDR2 SQIVND (reference sequence). Trimming removed 5 bases from V and 6 bases from J; junction bases left unmatched: 3. The length of the CDR3 is 15 residues. CDR3 sequence reads: CASSLGTSGSNEQFF. The CDR3 coding sequence is TGTGCCAGTAGTTTGGGGACTAGCGGGAGCAATGAGCAGTTCTTC.

V is TRBV5-4 and J is TRBJ2-1; D assignment may be TRBD1 or TRBD2 (5 bases each). The CDR3 is 16 residues long. Germline V lookup: CDR1 SGHNT, CDR2 YYREEE (reference sequence). V lost 4 bases and J 4 bases, leaving 18 bases between the germline ends. This CDR3 reads CASSTFGGFVYNEQFF. Here the CDR3 DNA reads TGTGCCAGCAGCACTTTTGGGGGTTTCGTTTACAATGAGCAGTTCTTC. The full variable domain, completed using reference TRBV5-4 and TRBJ2-1, is ETGVTQSPTHLIKTRGQQVTLRCSSQSGHNTVSWYQQALGQGPQFIFQYYREEENGRGNFPPRFSGLQFPNYSSELNVNALELDDSALYLCASSTFGGFVYNEQFFGPGTRLTVL.

The chain recombines TRBV10-3 with TRBJ2-5; the D gene could be TRBD1 or TRBD2 (6 bases each). The CDR3 spans 17 residues. The V gene lost 0 bases and the J gene lost 10 bases, with 24 bases spanning the gap. CDR1 is ENHRY, CDR2 SYGVKD, per germline. The CDR3 region has the DNA TGTGCCATCAGTGAGTCTTTAGTCGGGAGCCAACAGGGTGGCCAGTACTTC. It yields the protein CAISESLVGSQQGGQYF.

This chain uses TRBV9 with TRBJ2-3; D unresolved. CDR1 is SGDLS, CDR2 YYNGEE, per germline. Trimming removed 0 bases at V and 1 base at J, with 9 bases between. This CDR3 contains 15 residues. This CDR3 is CASSVEASGTDTQYF. CDR3 in DNA: TGTGCCAGCAGCGTAGAGGCTAGTGGCACAGATACGCAGTATTTT.

In this sample, this clone turned up once. The chain has TRBV6-5 and TRBJ1-6; TRBD1 is a possible D gene (5 bases). Trimming removed 8 bases at V and 4 bases at J, with 15 bases between. This CDR3 is 15 amino acids long. CDR1 and CDR2 (germline): MNHEY, SVGAGI. CDR3 residues: CASRHQSGYNSPLHF. The CDR3 coding sequence is TGTGCCAGCCGACACCAATCAGGGTATAATTCACCCCTCCACTTT.

The chain has TRBV18 and TRBJ1-4, with D unresolved. The germline CDR1 and CDR2 sequences are KGHSH and LQKENI. The length of the CDR3 is 14 residues. V was pared by 3 bases and J by 6 bases, with 11 bases between. CDR3 bases: TGTGCCAGCTCACCCGACATGGAGCATGAAAAACTGTTTTTT. It specifies CASSPDMEHEKLFF.

Worth noting for this clone: At one end the junction does not follow the germline gene, possibly because of a read error. The chain links TRBV19 to TRBJ2-3; 7 nucleotides line up with TRBD2. The CDR3 totals 15 residues. Germline V gives CDR1 LNHDA, CDR2 SQIVND (reference sequence). CDR3 coding DNA: TGTGCCAGTAGTATGGCTCGCGGGAGCAGAGATACGCAGTATTTT. Amino acids: CASSMARGSRDTQYF.